This entry is about one T cell receptor (beta chain). Its antigen is as yet unknown. Sequenced by immunoSEQ multiplex PCR; TCRdb stores in-frame clones only, minus some. The sample yields about 110,000 clones, around 94% seen once. The CDR3 contains 17 residues. Trimming removed 2 bases from V and 0 bases from J; junction bases left unmatched: 4. Germline-derived CDR1 and CDR2 are SEHNR and FQNEAQ (reference sequence). This entry belongs to a study of graft-versus-host responses after intestinal transplantation. Across the study: Transplants were multivisceral, liver-intestinal, or isolated intestinal.

Whole-study results and caveats: The recipient marrow held GvH clones, and some of them showed up first in ileum or blood.

The rearrangement links TRBV7-9 to TRBJ2-5; 12 bases align to TRBD2. The material was unstimulated CD4+ T cells sorted from spleen or lymph node cells, obtained before transplant. The clonotype was recovered from a human donor who was the organ donor for an intestinal transplant. In DNA, the CDR3 is TGTGCCAGCAGCTTATACGGACTAGCGGGAAACCAAGAGACCCAGTACTTC. It yields the protein CASSLYGLAGNQETQYF.